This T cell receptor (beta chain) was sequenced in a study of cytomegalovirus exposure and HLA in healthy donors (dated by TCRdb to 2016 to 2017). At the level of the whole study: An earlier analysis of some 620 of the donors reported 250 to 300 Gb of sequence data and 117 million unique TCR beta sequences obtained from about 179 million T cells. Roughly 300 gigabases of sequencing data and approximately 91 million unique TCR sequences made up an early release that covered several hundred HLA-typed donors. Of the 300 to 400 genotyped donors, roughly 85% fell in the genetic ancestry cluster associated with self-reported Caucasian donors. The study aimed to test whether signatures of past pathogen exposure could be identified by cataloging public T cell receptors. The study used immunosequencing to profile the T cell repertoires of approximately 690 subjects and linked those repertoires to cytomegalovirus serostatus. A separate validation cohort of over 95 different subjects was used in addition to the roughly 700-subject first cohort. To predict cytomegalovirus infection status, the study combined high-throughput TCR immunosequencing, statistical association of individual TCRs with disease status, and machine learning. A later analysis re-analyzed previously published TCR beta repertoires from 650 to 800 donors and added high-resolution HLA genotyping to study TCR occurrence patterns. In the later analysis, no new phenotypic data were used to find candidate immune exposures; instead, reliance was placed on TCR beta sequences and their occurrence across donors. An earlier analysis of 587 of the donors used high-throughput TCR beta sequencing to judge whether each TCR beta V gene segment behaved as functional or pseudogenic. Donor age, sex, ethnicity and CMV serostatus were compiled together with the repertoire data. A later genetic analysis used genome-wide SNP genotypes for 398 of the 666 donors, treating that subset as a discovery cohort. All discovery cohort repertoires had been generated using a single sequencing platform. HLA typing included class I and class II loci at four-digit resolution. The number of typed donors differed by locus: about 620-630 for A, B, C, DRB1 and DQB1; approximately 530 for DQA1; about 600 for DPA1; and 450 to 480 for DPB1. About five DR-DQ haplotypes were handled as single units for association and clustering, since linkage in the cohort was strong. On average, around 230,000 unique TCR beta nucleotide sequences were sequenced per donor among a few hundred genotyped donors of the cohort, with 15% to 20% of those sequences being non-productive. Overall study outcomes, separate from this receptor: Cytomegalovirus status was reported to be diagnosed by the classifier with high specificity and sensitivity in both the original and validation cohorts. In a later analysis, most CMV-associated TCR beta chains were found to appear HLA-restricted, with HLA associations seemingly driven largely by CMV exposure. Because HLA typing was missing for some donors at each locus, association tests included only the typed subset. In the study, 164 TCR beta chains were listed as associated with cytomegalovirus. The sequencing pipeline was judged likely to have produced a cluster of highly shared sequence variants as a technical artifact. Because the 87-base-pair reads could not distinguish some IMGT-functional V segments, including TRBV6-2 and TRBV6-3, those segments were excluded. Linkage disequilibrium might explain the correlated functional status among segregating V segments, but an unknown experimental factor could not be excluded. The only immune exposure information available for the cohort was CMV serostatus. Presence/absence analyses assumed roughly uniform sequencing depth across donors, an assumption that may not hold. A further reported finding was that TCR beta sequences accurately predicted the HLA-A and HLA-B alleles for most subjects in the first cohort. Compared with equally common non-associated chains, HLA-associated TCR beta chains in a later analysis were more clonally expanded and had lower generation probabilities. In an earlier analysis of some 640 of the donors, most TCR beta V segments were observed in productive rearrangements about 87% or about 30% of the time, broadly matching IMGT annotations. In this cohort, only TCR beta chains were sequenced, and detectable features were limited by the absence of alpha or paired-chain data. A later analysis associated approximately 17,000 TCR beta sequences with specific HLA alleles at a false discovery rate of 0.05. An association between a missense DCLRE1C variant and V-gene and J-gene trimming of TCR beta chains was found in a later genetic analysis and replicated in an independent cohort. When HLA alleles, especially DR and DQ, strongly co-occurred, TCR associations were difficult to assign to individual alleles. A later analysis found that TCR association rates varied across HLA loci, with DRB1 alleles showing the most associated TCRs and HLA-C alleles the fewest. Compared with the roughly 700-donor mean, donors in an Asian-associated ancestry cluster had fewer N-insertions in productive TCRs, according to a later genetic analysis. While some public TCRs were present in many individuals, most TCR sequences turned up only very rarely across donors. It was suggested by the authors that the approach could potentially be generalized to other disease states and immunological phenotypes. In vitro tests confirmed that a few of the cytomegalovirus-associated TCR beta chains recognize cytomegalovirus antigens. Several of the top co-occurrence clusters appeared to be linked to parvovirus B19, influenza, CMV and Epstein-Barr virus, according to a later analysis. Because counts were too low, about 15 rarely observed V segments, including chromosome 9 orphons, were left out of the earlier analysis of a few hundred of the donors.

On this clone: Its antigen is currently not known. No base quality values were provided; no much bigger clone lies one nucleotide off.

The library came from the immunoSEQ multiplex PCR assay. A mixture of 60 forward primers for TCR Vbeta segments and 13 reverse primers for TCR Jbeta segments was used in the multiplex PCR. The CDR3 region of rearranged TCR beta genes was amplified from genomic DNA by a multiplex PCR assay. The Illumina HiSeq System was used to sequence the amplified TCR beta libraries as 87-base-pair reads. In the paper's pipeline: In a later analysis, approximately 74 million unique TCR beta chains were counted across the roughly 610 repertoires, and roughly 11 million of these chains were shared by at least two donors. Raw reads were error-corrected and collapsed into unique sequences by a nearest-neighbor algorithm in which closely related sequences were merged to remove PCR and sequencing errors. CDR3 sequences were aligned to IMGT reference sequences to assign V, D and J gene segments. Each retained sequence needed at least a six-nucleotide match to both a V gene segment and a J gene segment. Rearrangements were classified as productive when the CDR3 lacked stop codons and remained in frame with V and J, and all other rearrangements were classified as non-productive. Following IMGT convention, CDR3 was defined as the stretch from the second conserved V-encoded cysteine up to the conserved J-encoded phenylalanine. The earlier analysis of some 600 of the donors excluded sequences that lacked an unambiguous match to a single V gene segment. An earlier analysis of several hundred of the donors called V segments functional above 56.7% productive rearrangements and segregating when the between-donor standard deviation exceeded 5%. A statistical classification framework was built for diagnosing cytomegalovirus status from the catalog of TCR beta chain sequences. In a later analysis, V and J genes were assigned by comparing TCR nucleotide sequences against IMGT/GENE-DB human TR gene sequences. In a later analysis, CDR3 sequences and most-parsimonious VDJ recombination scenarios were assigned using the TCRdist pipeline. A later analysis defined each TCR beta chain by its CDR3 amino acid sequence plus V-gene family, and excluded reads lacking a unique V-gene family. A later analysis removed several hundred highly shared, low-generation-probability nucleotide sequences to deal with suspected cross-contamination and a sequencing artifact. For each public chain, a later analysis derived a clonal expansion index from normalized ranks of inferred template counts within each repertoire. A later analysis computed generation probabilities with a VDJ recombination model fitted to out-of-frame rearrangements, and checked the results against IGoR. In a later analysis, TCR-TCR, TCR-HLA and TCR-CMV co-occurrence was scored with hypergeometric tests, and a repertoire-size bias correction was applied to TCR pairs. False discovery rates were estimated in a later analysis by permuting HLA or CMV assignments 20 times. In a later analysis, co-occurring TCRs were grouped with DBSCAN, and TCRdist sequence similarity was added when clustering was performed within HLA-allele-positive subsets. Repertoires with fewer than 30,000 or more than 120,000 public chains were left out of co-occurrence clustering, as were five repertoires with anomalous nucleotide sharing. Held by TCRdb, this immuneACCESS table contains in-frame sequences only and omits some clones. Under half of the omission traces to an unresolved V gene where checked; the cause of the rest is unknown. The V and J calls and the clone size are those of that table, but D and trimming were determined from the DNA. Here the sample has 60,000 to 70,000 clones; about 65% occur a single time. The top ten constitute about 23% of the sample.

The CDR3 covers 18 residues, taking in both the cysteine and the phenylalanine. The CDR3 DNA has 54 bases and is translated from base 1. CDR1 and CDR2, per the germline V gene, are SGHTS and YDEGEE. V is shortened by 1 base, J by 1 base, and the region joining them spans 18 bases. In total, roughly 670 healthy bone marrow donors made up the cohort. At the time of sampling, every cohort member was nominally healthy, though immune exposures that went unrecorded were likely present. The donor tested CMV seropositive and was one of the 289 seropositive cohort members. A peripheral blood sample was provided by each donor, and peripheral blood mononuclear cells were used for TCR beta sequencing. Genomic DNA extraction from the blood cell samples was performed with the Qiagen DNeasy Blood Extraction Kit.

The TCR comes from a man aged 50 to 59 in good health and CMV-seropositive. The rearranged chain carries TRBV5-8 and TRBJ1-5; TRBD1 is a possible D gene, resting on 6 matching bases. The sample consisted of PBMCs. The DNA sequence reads TGTGCCAGCAGCTTGAGTCTGGGGGCCCCCATGAGCAATCAGCCCCAGCATTTT. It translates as CASSLSLGAPMSNQPQHF.